This T cell receptor beta chain stems from a study of human T cells and chemical hapten exposure. MiXCR, run by TCRdb on the RACE reads, gives a single entry per CDR3 protein. The table has some 50,000 distinct CDR3 sequences, 7% to 10% seen once; the top ten hold roughly 14%. General study findings and limits: Counts of expanded TCRs (at PT1) showed a positive correlation with patch test score.

This CDR3 comprises 12 residues. Germline assignment: CDR1 SGHVS and CDR2 FQNEAQ. V shed 1 base and J shed 4 bases, with 2 bases lying between them. This clonotype was picked up many times. The target antigen is unknown. Time point here: patch test 1, 2 weeks after DPC sensitization. Treatment specified: therapeutic diphenylcyclopropenone sensitization with weekly scalp DPC. Blood sampling occurred before each patch-test application. This sequence was found in a woman between 40 and 55 years old with alopecia areata. Some clones in this sample may be carry-over from other donors' samples. The chain employs TRBV7-8 and TRBJ1-5; D not certain. The specimen was whole blood, collected in connection with sensitization to the hapten diphenylcyclopropenone (DPC). DNA of the CDR3: TGTGCCAGCAGCTTAGTTAATCAGCCCCAGCATTTT. It translates to CASSLVNQPQHF.